This note documents a single T cell receptor (beta chain) sequence. Its antigen is unidentified. The sample originates from a study of T cell responses to AZD1222 COVID-19 vaccine. Study results and limitations: Samples come after the peak T cell response, not at day 14. Spike-specific TCR breadth and depth grew following two AZD1222 doses. Clonal diversity may have been underestimated, and the donors were mostly white British, with more females than males.

Sequencing used immunoSEQ multiplex PCR; TCRdb keeps in-frame clones, though not all of them. The sample has some 170,000 clones, around 90% seen once. V was clipped by 0 bases and J by 7 bases; unmatched bases: 9. CDR1 and CDR2 from the germline V gene are SGHAT and FQNNGV. The CDR3 is made up of 17 amino acids. The sequencing here drew on peripheral blood, taken on day 0 of AZD1222 vaccination. This TCR derives from an adult in good health. This chain joins TRBV11-2 and TRBJ2-1; 10 nucleotides align to TRBD2. CDR3 loop: CASSLDASGSPKNEQFF. The CDR3, as DNA: TGTGCCAGCAGCTTAGACGCTAGCGGGAGTCCTAAGAATGAGCAGTTCTTC.